These T cell receptor beta chains were read from a single sample in a study of T cell responses to AZD1222 COVID-19 vaccine. The method was immunoSEQ multiplex PCR; TCRdb's version includes in-frame clones alone and lacks a portion of them. The profile shows approximately 110,000 clones, around nine tenths of them singletons. The specimen comprised peripheral blood, sampled on day 0 of AZD1222 vaccination. These receptors all come from an adult in good health. Each CDR3 is given with its conserved first and last residue. A D gene is named only where the DNA matches it firmly. A row's size may be missing; if present it is once, few, many or a size class.

J,V,D,size,DNA,CDR3
TRBJ1-1,TRBV5-4,NA,NA,TGTGCCAGCAGCTTGGGCCTGAACACTGAAGCTTTCTTT,CASSLGLNTEAFF
TRBJ2-1,TRBV4-3,NA,few,TGCGCCAGCAGCCAAGTAGGACGGGAGCAGTTCTTC,CASSQVGREQFF
TRBJ2-1,TRBV19,TRBD2,NA,TGTGCCAGCCGGGGCGGGAGGGGGATCTACAATAAGCAGTTCTTC,CASRGGRGIYNKQFF
TRBJ2-5,TRBV10-3,NA,NA,TGTGCCATCACCGAGAGGGAATCAGAGACCCAGTACTTC,CAITERESETQYF
TRBJ2-5,TRBV11-1,NA,NA,TGTGCCAGCAGCTTTGGAAATCAAGAGACCCAGTACTTC,CASSFGNQETQYF
TRBJ1-1,TRBV7-2,TRBD1,few,TGTGCCAGCAGCCTCGAAGGGGGCTTGAACACTGAAGCTTTCTTT,CASSLEGGLNTEAFF
TRBJ1-3,TRBV19,NA,NA,TGTGCCAGTAGTACCCCCCGGGTGGGGTCTGGAAACACCATATATTTT,CASSTPRVGSGNTIYF
TRBJ2-2,TRBV12-5,NA,NA,TGTGCTAGTGGTTTAGGGGACACCGGGGAGCTGTTTTTT,CASGLGDTGELFF
TRBJ1-5,TRBV19,TRBD1,NA,TGTGCCAGTAGTATACAGGGGGGGCTCCCTTCCCAGCATTTT,CASSIQGGLPSQHF
TRBJ2-7,TRBV28,NA,NA,TGTGCCAGCAGTTTCCTCCCCCCAGGGTACGAGCAGTACTTC,CASSFLPPGYEQYF
TRBJ2-1,TRBV2,TRBD1,NA,TGTGCCAGCACCCGACGGGACAGGGACAATGAGCAGTTCTTC,CASTRRDRDNEQFF
TRBJ2-1,TRBV24-1,TRBD1,once,TGTGCCACCAGTGAGCCGTCCGGGACAGAGTACAATGAGCAGTTCTTC,CATSEPSGTEYNEQFF
TRBJ1-3,TRBV12-5,TRBD1,NA,TGTGCTAGTGGTCCGTCCCCCGGACAGGGAAAAAACACCATATATTTT,CASGPSPGQGKNTIYF
TRBJ2-1,TRBV27,TRBD1,once,TGTGCCAGCTGTTTGGGGGACAGGGGGCGGGTTAGCGGGATTCGGGCCAGCTCCTACAATGAGCAGTTCTTC,CASCLGDRGRVSGIRASSYNEQFF
TRBJ1-6,TRBV27,NA,NA,TGTGCCAGCAGAGGGTATAATTCACCCCTCCACTTT,CASRGYNSPLHF
TRBJ1-2,TRBV10-3,NA,once,TGTGCCATCAGGACAACTACAGGGAGGTCGGGTGGCTACACCTTC,CAIRTTTGRSGGYTF